The sequence of this T cell receptor beta chain was determined in a study of regulatory T cells in long-lasting Graves disease. Time point defined: newly diagnosed GD, antithyroid drugs for less than 3 months. RNA extracted from PBMCs served as the sequencing template. Arm-PCR with iRepertoire HTBI primers amplified the CDR3 regions for these TCR beta libraries. TCRdb used MiXCR to reprocess the multiplex PCR reads, holding one entry per CDR3 protein. The sample has roughly 420,000 distinct CDR3 sequences, around 15% seen once. This clonotype was observed at least ten times. The same sample was also used in a study of T cells in Graves' hyperthyroidism and ophthalmopathy. That work adds: In the first-round RT-PCR of the TCR CDR3, the HTBI primer set was used. Ophthalmopathy and stable hyperthyroidism were separated by a 13 V-J model. Model predictions of ophthalmopathy came a median around 7.1 months before onset.

The sequence derives from a woman younger than 45 with Graves disease. The sample was peripheral blood mononuclear cells (PBMCs), taken at new diagnosis, from a patient treated with antithyroid drugs.

The CDR3 coding sequence is TGTGCCAGCAGCGCCAGACTAGCGGGTAGCTCCTACAATGAGCAGTTCTTC. The encoded protein is CASSARLAGSSYNEQFF. This chain links TRBV7-9 with TRBJ2-1; TRBD2 aligns across 10 bases. The CDR3 runs 17 residues. In germline, CDR1 is SEHNR, CDR2 FQNEAQ (reference sequence). V was pared by 5 bases and J by 0 bases, with 7 bases of the junction left unmatched.